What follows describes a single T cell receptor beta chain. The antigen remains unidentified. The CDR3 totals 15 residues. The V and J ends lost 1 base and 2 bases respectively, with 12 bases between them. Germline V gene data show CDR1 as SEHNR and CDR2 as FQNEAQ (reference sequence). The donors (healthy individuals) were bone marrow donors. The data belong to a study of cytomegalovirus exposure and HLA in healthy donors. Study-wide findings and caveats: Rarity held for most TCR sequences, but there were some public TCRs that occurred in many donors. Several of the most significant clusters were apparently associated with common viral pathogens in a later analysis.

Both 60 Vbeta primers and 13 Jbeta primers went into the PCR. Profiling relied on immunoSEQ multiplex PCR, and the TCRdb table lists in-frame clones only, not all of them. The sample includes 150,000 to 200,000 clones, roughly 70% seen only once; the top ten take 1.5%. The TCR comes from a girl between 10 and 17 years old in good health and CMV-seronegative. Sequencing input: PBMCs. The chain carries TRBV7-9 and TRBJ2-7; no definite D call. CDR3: CASSLVKTTPYEQYF. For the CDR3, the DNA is TGTGCCAGCAGCTTAGTCAAGACAACCCCCTACGAGCAGTACTTC. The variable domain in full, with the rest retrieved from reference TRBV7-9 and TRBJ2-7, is DTGVSQNPRHKITKRGQNVTFRCDPISEHNRLYWYRQTLGQGPEFLTYFQNEAQLEKSRLLSDRFSAERPKGSFSTLEIQRTEQGDSAMYLCASSLVKTTPYEQYFGPGTRLTVT.